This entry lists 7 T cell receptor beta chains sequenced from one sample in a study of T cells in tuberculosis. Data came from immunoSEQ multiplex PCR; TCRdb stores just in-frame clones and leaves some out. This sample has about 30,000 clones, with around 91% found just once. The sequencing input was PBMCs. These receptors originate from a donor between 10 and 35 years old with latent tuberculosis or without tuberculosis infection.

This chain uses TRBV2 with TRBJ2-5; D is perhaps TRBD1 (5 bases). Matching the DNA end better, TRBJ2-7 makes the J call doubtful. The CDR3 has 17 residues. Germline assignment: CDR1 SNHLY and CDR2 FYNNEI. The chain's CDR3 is CASTVMDTKDTNYEQYF. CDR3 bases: TGTGCCAGCACCGTTATGGACACGAAGGACACAAACTACGAGCAGTACTTC.

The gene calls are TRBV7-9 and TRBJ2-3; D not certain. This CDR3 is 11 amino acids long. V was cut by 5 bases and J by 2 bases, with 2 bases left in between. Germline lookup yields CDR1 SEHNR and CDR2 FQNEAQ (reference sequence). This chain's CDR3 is CASSLTDTQYF. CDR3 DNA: TGTGCCAGCAGCCTCACAGATACGCAGTATTTT.

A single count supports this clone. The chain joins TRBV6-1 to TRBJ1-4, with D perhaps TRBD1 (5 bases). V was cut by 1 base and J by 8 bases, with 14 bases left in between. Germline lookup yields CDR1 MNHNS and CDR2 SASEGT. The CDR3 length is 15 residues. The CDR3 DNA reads TGTGCCAGCAGTGAAGATCGGGGGTTTAGCGAAAAACTGTTTTTT. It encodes CASSEDRGFSEKLFF.

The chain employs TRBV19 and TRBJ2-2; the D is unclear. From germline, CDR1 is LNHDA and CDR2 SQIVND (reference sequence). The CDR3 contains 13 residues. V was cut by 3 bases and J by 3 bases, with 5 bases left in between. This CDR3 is CASSIPYTGELFF. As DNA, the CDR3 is TGTGCCAGTAGTATCCCTTACACCGGGGAGCTGTTTTTT.

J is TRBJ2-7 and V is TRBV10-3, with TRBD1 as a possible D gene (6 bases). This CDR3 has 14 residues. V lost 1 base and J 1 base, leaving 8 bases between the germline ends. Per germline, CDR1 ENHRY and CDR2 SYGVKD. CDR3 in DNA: TGTGCCATCAGTGAGTTGGACAGATCCTACGAGCAGTACTTC. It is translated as CAISELDRSYEQYF.

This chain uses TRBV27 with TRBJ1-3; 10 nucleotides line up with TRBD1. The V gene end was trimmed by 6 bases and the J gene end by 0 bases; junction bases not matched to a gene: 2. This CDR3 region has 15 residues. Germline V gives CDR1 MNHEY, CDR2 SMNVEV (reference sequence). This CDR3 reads CASRDRGPSGNTIYF. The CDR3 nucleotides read TGTGCCAGCAGAGACAGGGGGCCCTCTGGAAACACCATATATTTT.

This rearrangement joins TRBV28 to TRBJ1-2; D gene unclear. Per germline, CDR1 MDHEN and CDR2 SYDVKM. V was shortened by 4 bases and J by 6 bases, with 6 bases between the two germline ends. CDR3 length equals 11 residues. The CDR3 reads CASSYADGYTF. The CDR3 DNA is TGTGCCAGCAGTTATGCGGATGGCTACACCTTC.